This T cell receptor (beta chain) was recorded in a study of blood T cells in healthy people across ages. Study-wide background: About one barcoded beta molecule per two T cells was the capture yield of template switching. Regarding the study as a whole: The fall in TCR beta diversity per million T cells was roughly linear with age.

With a J-beta primer mix and a sample-barcoded 5' primer, a second PCR ran roughly 6 to 12 cycles. TCRdb independently ran MiXCR on the 5' RACE reads; one entry per CDR3 protein. The sample has more than 1 million distinct CDR3 sequences, 45% seen once. Each individual donor underwent a draw of about 11 milliliters of peripheral blood. Germline assignment: CDR1 GTSNPN and CDR2 SVGIG (reference sequence). This CDR3 is built from 12 residues. The V and J ends lost 0 bases and 8 bases respectively, with 10 bases between them. Comment on this clonotype: Antigen: not known.

V usage is TRBV30 and J usage is TRBJ1-1, with D hard to call. The origin of this receptor is a woman aged 55-70 years in good health. Input material: blood. CDR3 amino acids: CAWSVVEREAFF. The CDR3, as DNA: TGTGCCTGGAGTGTTGTGGAGAGGGAAGCTTTCTTT.